This T cell receptor beta chain was sequenced for a study of blood T cell repertoires in COVID-19. The method was immunoSEQ multiplex PCR; TCRdb's version includes in-frame clones alone and lacks a portion of them. The sample holds approximately 97,000 clones, around 90% seen once. The sequencing input was peripheral blood. The TCR comes from a man aged 45-65 years with COVID-19, enrolled during active disease.

CDR3 nucleotide sequence: TGTGCCAGCAGTCGTCTTGGGGCAGAGACCCAGTACTTC. Protein: CASSRLGAETQYF. This chain connects TRBV2 to TRBJ2-5; D possibly corresponds to TRBD1 (5 bases). Per germline, CDR1 SNHLY and CDR2 FYNNEI. The CDR3 extends over 13 amino acids. V gave up 5 bases and J gave up 4 bases, with 11 bases separating them.